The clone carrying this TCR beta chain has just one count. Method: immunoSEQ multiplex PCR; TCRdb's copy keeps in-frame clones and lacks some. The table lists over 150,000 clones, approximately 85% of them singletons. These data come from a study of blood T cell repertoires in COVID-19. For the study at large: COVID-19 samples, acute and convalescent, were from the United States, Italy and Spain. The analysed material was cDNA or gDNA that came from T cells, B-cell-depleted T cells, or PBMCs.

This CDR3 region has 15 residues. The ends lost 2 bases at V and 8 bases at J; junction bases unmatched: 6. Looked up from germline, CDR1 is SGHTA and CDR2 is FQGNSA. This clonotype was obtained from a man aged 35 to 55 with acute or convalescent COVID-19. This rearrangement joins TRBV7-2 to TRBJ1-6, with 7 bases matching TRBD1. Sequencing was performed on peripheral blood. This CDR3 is CASSLIQGLDSPLHF. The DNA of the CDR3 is TGTGCCAGCAGCTTAATACAGGGGCTTGATTCACCCCTCCACTTT.